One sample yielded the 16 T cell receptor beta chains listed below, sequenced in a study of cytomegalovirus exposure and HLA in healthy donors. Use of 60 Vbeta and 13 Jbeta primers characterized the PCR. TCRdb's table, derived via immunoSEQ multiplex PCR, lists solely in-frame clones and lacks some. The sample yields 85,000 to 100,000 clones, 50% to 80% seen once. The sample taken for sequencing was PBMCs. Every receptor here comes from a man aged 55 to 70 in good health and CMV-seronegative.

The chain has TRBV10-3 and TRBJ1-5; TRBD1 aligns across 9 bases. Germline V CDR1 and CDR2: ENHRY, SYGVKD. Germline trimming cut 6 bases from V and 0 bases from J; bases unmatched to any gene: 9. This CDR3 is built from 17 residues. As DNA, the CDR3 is TGTGCCATCAGCCCGGGACAGGGTATCAATAGCAATCAGCCCCAGCATTTT. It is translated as CAISPGQGINSNQPQHF.

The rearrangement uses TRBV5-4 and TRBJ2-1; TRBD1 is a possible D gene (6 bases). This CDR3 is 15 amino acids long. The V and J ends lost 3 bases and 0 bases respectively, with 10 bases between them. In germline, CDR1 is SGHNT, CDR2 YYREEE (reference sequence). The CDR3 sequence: CASSSTGSSYNEQFF. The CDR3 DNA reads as TGTGCCAGCAGCTCCACAGGGAGCTCCTACAATGAGCAGTTCTTC.

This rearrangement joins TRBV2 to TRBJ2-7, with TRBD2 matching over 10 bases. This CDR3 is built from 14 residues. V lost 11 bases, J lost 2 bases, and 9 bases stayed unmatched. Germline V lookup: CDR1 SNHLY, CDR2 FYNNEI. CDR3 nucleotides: TGTGCCCAAAAACTAGCGGGAAACCCCTACGAGCAGTACTTC. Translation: CAQKLAGNPYEQYF.

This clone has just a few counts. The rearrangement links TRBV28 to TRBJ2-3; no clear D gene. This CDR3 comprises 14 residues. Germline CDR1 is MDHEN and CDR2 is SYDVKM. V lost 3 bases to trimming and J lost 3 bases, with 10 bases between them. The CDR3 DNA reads TGTGCCAGCAGTTTGAGATACAGAACAGATACGCAGTATTTT. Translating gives CASSLRYRTDTQYF.

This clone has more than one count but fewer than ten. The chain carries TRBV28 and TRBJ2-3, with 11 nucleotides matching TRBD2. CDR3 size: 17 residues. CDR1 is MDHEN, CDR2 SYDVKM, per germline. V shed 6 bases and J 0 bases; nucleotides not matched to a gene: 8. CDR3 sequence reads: CASSRELAGVSTDTQYF. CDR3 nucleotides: TGTGCCAGCAGCCGTGAACTAGCGGGGGTTAGCACAGATACGCAGTATTTT. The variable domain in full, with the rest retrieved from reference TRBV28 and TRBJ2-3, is DVKVTQSSRYLVKRTGEKVFLECVQDMDHENMFWYRQDPGLGLRLIYFSYDVKMKEKGDIPEGYSVSREKKERFSLILESASTNQTSMYLCASSRELAGVSTDTQYFGPGTRLTVL.

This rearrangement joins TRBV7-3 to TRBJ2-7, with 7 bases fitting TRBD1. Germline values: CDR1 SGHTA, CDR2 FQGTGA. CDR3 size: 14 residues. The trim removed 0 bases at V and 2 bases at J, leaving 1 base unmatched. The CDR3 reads CASSLTQGPYEQYF. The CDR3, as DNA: TGTGCCAGCAGCTTAACACAGGGGCCCTACGAGCAGTACTTC. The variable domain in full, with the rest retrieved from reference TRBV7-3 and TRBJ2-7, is GAGVSQTPSNKVTEKGKYVELRCDPISGHTALYWYRQSLGQGPEFLIYFQGTGAADDSGLPNDRFFAVRPEGSVSTLKIQRTERGDSAVYLCASSLTQGPYEQYFGPGTRLTVT.

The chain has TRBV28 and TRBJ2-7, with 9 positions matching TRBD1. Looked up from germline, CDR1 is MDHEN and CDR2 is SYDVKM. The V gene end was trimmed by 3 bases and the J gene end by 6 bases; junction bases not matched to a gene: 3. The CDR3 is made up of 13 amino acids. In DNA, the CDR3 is TGTGCCAGCAGTTTGACAGGGGGAGGCGAGCAGTACTTC. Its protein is CASSLTGGGEQYF. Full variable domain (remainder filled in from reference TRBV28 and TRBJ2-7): DVKVTQSSRYLVKRTGEKVFLECVQDMDHENMFWYRQDPGLGLRLIYFSYDVKMKEKGDIPEGYSVSREKKERFSLILESASTNQTSMYLCASSLTGGGEQYFGPGTRLTVT.

The CDR3 sequence: CASSFRGPASIPKNIQYF. The DNA of the CDR3 is TGTGCCAGCAGCTTCAGGGGGCCTGCCTCGATCCCCAAAAACATTCAGTACTTC. V is TRBV5-4 and J is TRBJ2-4; 8 bases are shared with TRBD1. V was clipped by 2 bases and J by 2 bases; unmatched bases: 12. This CDR3 region has 18 residues. Germline values: CDR1 SGHNT, CDR2 YYREEE (reference sequence).

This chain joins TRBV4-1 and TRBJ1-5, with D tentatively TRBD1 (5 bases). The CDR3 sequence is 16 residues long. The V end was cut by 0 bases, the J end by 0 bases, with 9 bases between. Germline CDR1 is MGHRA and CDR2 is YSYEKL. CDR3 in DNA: TGCGCCAGCAGCCAAGAGGGGCGGTATAGCAATCAGCCCCAGCATTTT. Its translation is CASSQEGRYSNQPQHF.

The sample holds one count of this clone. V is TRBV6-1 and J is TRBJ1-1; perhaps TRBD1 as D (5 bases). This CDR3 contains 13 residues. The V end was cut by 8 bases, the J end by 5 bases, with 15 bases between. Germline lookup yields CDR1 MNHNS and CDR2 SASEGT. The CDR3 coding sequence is TGTGCCAGCTGCCTGTCCGGGGGTACTGAAGCTTTCTTT. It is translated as CASCLSGGTEAFF.

The DNA for the CDR3 is TGCGCCAGCAGCCCCACTAGCGGGATGGGATCCTACGAGCAGTACTTC. This encodes CASSPTSGMGSYEQYF. The chain has TRBV5-1 and TRBJ2-7, with 10 bases identical to TRBD2. The CDR3 loop spans 16 amino acids. CDR1 SGHRS and CDR2 YFSETQ come from the germline V gene. Trimming cost V 4 bases and J 1 base; bases outside gene matches: 8.

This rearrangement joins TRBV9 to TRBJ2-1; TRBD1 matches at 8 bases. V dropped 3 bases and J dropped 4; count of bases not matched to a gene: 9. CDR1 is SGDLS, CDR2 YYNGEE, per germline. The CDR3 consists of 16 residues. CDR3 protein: CASSDRRDRLYNEQFF. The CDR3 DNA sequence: TGTGCCAGCAGCGACCGCCGGGACAGGTTATACAATGAGCAGTTCTTC.

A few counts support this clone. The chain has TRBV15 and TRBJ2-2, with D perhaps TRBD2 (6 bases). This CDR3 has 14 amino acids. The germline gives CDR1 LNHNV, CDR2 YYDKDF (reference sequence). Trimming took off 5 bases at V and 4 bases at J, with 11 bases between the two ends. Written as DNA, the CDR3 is TGTGCCACCAGCGGTCAGGAGGGCACCGGGGAGCTGTTTTTT. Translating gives CATSGQEGTGELFF.

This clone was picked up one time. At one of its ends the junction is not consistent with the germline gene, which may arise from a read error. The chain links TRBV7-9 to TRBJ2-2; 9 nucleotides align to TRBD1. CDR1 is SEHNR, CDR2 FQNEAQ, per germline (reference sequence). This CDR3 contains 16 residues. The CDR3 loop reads CASSQGTGTNTEELFF. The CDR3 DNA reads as TGTGCCAGCAGCCAAGGGACAGGGACGAACACCGAGGAGCTGTTTTTT. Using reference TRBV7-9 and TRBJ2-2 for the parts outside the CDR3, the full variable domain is DTGVSQNPRHKITKRGQNVTFRCDPISEHNRLYWYRQTLGQGPEFLTYFQNEAQLEKSRLLSDRFSAERPKGSFSTLEIQRTEQGDSAMYLCASSQGTGTNTEELFFGEGSRLTVL.

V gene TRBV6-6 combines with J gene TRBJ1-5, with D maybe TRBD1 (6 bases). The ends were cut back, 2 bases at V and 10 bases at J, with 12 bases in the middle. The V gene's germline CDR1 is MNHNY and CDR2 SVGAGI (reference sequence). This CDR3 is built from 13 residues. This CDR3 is CASSYLHRDPQHF. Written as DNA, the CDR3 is TGTGCCAGCAGTTACCTCCACAGGGACCCCCAGCATTTT.

This CDR3 reads CASKLVQAGELFF. The CDR3 region has the DNA TGTGCCAGCAAACTAGTCCAGGCCGGGGAGCTGTTTTTT. The chain couples TRBV2 to TRBJ2-2; D is possibly TRBD2 (5 bases). CDR1 is SNHLY, CDR2 FYNNEI, per germline. V lost 7 bases and J lost 6, with 12 bases in between. The CDR3 contains 13 residues.